Each of the 9 T cell receptor beta chains below was sequenced from the same sample in a study of blood T cell repertoires in COVID-19. Assay used: immunoSEQ multiplex PCR; TCRdb lists only in-frame clones, some missing. The sample gives about 120,000 clones, roughly 87% of which show up once; 25% to 30% is in the top ten. The sequenced material came from peripheral blood. The source of these receptors is a woman over 75 with acute or convalescent COVID-19.

The chain joins TRBV9 to TRBJ2-1; 9 bases are a match to TRBD1. CDR3 size: 15 residues. Trimming cost V 2 bases and J 3 bases; bases outside gene matches: 3. CDR1 and CDR2 from the germline V gene are SGDLS and YYNGEE. The CDR3 protein is CASSVGQGSYNEQFF. CDR3 nucleotides: TGTGCCAGCAGCGTGGGACAGGGTAGCTACAATGAGCAGTTCTTC.

The chain links TRBV5-5 to TRBJ2-2, with D maybe TRBD1 (6 bases). V gave up 4 bases and J gave up 4 bases, with 14 bases separating them. Germline CDR1 is SGHKS and CDR2 is YYEKEE (reference sequence). The CDR3 consists of 15 residues. CDR3 loop: CASSPGTRFTGELFF. Written as DNA, the CDR3 is TGTGCCAGCAGCCCCGGGACACGATTCACCGGGGAGCTGTTTTTT.

This clone came up a few times. The rearrangement joins TRBV11-2 to TRBJ1-4; D gene unclear. This CDR3 has 15 residues. The V and J ends lost 5 bases and 3 bases respectively, with 13 bases between them. Germline V gene sequence: CDR1 SGHAT, CDR2 FQNNGV. Here the CDR3 DNA reads TGTGCCAGCAGCCCCCGTAACCGCGCTAATGAAAAACTGTTTTTT. It is translated as CASSPRNRANEKLFF. Together with reference TRBV11-2 and TRBJ1-4, the CDR3 gives the full variable domain: EAGVAQSPRYKIIEKRQSVAFWCNPISGHATLYWYQQILGQGPKLLIQFQNNGVVDDSQLPKDRFSAERLKGVDSTLKIQPAKLEDSAVYLCASSPRNRANEKLFFGSGTQLSVL.

The chain links TRBV10-3 to TRBJ2-2; TRBD2 matches at 7 bases. V trimming: 4 bases; J trimming: 0 bases; junction bases outside the gene matches: 5. This CDR3 comprises 16 residues. Germline CDR1 and CDR2: ENHRY and SYGVKD. The CDR3 sequence: CAISVSAGANTGELFF. The CDR3 nucleotides read TGTGCCATCAGTGTTTCCGCGGGGGCGAACACCGGGGAGCTGTTTTTT.

The chain recombines TRBV6-5 with TRBJ1-3; D gene uncertain. From germline, CDR1 is MNHEY and CDR2 SVGAGI. V lost 5 bases, J lost 2 bases, and 7 bases lay in between. This CDR3 region has 13 residues. The CDR3 region has the DNA TGTGCCAGCAGTAACAACCCTGGAAACACCATATATTTT. Translating it yields CASSNNPGNTIYF.

The rearrangement uses TRBV7-9 and TRBJ2-7; 7 bases agree with TRBD1. The CDR3 is 15 residues long. Trimming removed 4 bases from V and 0 bases from J; junction bases left unmatched: 6. Germline CDR1 SEHNR, CDR2 FQNEAQ (reference sequence). CDR3 loop: CASSSPDRSSYEQYF. The CDR3 DNA is TGTGCCAGCAGCTCACCGGACAGGAGCTCCTACGAGCAGTACTTC.

V usage is TRBV19 and J usage is TRBJ1-3; D not resolved. The CDR3 covers 16 residues. V was cut by 2 bases and J by 0 bases, with 11 bases left in between. The V gene's germline CDR1 is LNHDA and CDR2 SQIVND (reference sequence). The CDR3 DNA follows: TGTGCCAGTAGTATATTCAGCGGCAGCTCTGGAAACACCATATATTTT. Protein product: CASSIFSGSSGNTIYF. The variable domain in full, completed from reference TRBV19 and TRBJ1-3, reads DGGITQSPKYLFRKEGQNVTLSCEQNLNHDAMYWYRQDPGQGLRLIYYSQIVNDFQKGDIAEGYSVSREKKESFPLTVTSAQKNPTAFYLCASSIFSGSSGNTIYFGEGSWLTVV.

This clone was recorded only once. The CDR3 DNA reads TGTGCCAGCAGCTTCGGTCAATCGGTCCCTCGTGGCTACACCTTC. It encodes CASSFGQSVPRGYTF. The chain uses TRBV5-6 and TRBJ1-2; D is ambiguous. V was cut by 2 bases and J by 7 bases, with 18 bases left in between. Germline V gene lookup returns CDR1 SGHDT and CDR2 YYEEEE. CDR3 length equals 15 residues.

This clone was found many times. CDR3 in DNA: TGTGCCAGCAGCCGACCCCCCCAGGGGAAGAACACTGAAGCTTTCTTT. Residues: CASSRPPQGKNTEAFF. The chain uses TRBV7-9 and TRBJ1-1, with D possibly being TRBD1 (6 bases). The CDR3 sequence is 16 residues long. Germline CDR1 is SEHNR and CDR2 is FQNEAQ (reference sequence). V lost 5 bases to trimming and J lost 1 base, with 17 bases between them.